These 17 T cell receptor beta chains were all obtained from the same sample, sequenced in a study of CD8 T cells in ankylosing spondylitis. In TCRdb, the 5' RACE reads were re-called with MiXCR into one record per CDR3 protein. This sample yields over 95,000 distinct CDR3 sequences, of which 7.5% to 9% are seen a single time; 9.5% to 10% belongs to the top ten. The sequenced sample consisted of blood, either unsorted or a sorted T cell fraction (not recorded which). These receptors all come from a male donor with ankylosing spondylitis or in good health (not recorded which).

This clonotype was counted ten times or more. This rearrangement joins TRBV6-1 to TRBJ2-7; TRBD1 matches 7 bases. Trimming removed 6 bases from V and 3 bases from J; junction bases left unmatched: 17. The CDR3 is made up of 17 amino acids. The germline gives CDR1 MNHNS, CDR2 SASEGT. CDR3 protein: CASRKTGTDRLYYEQYF. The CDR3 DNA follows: TGTGCCAGCAGAAAGACCGGGACAGACCGACTCTACTACGAGCAGTACTTC.

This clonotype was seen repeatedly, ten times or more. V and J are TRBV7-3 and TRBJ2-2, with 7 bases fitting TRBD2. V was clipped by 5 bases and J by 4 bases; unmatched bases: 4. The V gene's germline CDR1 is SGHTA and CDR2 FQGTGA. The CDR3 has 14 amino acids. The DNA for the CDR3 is TGTGCCAGCAGCCGGACTAGAGGCACCGGGGAGCTGTTTTTT. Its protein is CASSRTRGTGELFF.

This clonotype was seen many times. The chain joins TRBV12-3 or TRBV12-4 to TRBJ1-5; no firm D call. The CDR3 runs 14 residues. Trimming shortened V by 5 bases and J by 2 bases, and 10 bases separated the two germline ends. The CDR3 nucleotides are TGTGCCAGCAGTACGGACCGAGGCAATCAGCCCCAGCATTTT. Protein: CASSTDRGNQPQHF.

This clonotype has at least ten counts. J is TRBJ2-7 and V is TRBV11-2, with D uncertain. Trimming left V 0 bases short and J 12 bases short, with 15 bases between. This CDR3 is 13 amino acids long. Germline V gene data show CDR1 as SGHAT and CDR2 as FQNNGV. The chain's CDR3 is CASSLDRGEVGYF. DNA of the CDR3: TGTGCCAGCAGCTTAGATCGTGGAGAGGTTGGGTACTTC.

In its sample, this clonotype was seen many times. CDR3 sequence reads: CASSNRGRISPLHF. CDR3 nucleotides: TGTGCCAGCAGCAACAGGGGGCGGATTTCACCCCTCCACTTT. The chain carries TRBV5-6 and TRBJ1-6; the match to TRBD1 covers 9 bases. V shed 4 bases, J shed 9 bases, and the junction held 5 bases outside the gene matches. The CDR3 runs to 14 residues. The germline CDR1 and CDR2 sequences are SGHDT and YYEEEE.

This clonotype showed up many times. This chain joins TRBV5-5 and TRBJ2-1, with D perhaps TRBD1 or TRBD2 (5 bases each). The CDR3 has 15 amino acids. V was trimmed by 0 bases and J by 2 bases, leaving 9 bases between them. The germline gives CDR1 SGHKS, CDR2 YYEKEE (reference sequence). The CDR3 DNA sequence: TGTGCCAGCAGCTTGGATGGGGGACCCTACAATGAGCAGTTCTTC. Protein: CASSLDGGPYNEQFF.

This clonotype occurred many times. As DNA, the CDR3 is TGTGCCAGCAGCTTGGGGCTAGCGGGAGGAGTAGATACGCAGTATTTT. It yields the protein CASSLGLAGGVDTQYF. V usage is TRBV7-2 and J usage is TRBJ2-3; TRBD2 agrees at 11 bases. The CDR3 has 16 residues. The germline gives CDR1 SGHTA, CDR2 FQGNSA. Trimming at V came to 3 bases and at J to 5 bases, leaving 7 bases not matched to a gene.

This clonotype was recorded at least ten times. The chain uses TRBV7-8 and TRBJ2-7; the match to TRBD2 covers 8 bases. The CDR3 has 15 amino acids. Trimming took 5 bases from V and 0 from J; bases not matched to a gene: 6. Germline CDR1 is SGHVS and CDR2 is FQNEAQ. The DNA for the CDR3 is TGTGCCAGCAGCAAGAGCGGGGGCCTCTCCTACGAGCAGTACTTC. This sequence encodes CASSKSGGLSYEQYF. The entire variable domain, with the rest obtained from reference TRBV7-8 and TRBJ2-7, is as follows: GAGVSQSPRYKVAKRGQDVALRCDPISGHVSLFWYQQALGQGPEFLTYFQNEAQLDKSGLPSDRFFAERPEGSVSTLKIQRTQQEDSAVYLCASSKSGGLSYEQYFGPGTRLTVT.

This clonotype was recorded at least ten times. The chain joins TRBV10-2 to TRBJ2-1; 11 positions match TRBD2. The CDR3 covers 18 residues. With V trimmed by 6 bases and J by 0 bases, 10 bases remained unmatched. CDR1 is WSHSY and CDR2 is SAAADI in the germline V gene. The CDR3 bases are TGCGCCAGCAGGATGGGACTAGCGGCCAAGAGCTCCTACAATGAGCAGTTCTTC. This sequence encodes CASRMGLAAKSSYNEQFF.

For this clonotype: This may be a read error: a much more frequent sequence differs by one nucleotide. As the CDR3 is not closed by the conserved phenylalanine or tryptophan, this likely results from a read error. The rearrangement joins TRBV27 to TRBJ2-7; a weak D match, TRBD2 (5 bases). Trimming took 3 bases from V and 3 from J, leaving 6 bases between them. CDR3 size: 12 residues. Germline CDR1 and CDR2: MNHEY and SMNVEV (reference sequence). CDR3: CASSFAGYEQYS. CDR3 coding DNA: TGTGCCAGCAGTTTCGCGGGCTACGAGCAGTACTCC.

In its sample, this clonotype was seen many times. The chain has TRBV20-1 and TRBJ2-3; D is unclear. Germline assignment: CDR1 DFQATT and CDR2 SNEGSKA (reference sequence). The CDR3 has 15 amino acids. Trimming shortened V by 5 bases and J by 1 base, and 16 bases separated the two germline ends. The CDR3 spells CSAPPAQTGTDTQYF. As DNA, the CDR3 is TGCAGTGCTCCGCCGGCTCAAACGGGCACAGATACGCAGTATTTT.

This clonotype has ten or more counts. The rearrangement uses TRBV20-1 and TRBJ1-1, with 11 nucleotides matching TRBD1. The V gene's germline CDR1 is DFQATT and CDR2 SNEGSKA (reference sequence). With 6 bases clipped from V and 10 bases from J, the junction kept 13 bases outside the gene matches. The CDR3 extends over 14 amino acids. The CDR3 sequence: CSAQAGTGGPVAFF. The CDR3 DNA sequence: TGCAGTGCCCAAGCCGGGACAGGGGGTCCGGTAGCTTTCTTT.

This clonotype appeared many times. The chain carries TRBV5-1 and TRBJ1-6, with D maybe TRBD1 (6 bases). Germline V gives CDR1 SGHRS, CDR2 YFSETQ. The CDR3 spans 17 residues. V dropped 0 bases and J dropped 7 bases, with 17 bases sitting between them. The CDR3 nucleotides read TGCGCCAGCAGCTTGGGATACAAACAGGGCGGCAATTCACCCCTCCACTTT. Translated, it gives CASSLGYKQGGNSPLHF.

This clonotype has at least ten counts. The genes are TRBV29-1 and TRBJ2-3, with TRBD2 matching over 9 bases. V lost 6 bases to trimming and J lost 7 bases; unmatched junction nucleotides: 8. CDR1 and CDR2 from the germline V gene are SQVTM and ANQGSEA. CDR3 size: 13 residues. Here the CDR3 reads CSVIAGDQNTQYF. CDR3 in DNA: TGCAGCGTCATAGCGGGAGACCAGAATACGCAGTATTTT.

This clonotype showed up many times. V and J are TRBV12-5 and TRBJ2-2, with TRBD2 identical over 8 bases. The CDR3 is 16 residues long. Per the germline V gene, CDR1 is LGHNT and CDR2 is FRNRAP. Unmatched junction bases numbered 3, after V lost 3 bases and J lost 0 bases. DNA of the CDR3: TGTGCTAGTGGTTTCCCCGGGGGGGCGAACACCGGGGAGCTGTTTTTT. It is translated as CASGFPGGANTGELFF. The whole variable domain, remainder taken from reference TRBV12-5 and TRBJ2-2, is DARVTQTPRHKVTEMGQEVTMRCQPILGHNTVFWYRQTMMQGLELLAYFRNRAPLDDSGMPKDRFSAEMPDATLATLKIQPSEPRDSAVYFCASGFPGGANTGELFFGEGSRLTVL.

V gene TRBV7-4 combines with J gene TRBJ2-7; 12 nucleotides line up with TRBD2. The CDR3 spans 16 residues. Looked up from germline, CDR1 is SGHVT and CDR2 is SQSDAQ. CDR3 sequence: CATLPSGRARDYEQYF. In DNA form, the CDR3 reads TGTGCTACCCTACCTAGCGGGAGGGCCAGGGACTACGAGCAGTACTTC. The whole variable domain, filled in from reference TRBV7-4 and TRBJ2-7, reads GAGVSQSPRYKVAKRGRDVALRCDSISGHVTLYWYRQTLGQGSEVLTYSQSDAQRDKSGRPSGRFSAERPERSVSTLKIQRTEQGDSAVYLCATLPSGRARDYEQYFGPGTRLTVT.

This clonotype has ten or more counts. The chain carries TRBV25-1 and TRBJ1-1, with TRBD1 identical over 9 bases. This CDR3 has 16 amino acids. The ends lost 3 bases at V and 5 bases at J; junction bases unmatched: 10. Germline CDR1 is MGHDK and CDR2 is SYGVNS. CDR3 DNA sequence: TGTGCCAGCAGTGATCCGGGACAGGGAAAGCGGACTGAAGCTTTCTTT. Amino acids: CASSDPGQGKRTEAFF.